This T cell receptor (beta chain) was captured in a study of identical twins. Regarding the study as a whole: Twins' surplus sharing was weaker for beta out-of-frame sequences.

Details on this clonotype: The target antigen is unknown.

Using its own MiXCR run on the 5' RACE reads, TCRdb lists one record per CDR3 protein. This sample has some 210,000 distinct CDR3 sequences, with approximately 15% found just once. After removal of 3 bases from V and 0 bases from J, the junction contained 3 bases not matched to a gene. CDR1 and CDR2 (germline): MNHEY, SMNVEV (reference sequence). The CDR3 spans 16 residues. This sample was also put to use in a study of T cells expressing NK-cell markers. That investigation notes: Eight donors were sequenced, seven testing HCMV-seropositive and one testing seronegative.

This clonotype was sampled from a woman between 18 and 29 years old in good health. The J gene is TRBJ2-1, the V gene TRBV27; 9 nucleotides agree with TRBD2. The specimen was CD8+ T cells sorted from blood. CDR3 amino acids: CASSFILAGSYNEQFF. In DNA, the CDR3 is TGTGCCAGCAGTTTCATACTAGCGGGCTCCTACAATGAGCAGTTCTTC.